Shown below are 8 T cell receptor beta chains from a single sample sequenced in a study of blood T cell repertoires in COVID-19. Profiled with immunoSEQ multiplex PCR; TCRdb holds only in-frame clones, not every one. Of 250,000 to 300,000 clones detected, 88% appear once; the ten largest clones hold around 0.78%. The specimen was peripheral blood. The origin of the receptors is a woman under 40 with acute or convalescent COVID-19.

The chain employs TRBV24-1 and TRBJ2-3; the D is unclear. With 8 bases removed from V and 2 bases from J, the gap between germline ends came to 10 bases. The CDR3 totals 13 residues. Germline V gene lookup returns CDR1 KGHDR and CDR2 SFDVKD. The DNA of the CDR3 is TGTGCCACCAACGATGCGGTCACAGATACGCAGTATTTT. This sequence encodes CATNDAVTDTQYF.

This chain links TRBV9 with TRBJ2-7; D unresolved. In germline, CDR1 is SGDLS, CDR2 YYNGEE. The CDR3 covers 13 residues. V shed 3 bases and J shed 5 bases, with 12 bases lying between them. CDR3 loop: CASSAVVGNEQYF. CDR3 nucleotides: TGTGCCAGCAGCGCCGTGGTCGGTAACGAGCAGTACTTC.

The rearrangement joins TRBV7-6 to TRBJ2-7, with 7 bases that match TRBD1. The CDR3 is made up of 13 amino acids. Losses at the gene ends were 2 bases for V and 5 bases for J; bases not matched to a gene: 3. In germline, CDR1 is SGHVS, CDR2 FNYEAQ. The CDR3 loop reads CASSLKGAHEQYF. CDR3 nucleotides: TGTGCCAGCAGCTTAAAGGGGGCCCACGAGCAGTACTTC. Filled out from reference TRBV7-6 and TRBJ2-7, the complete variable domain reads GAGVSQSPRYKVTKRGQDVALRCDPISGHVSLYWYRQALGQGPEFLTYFNYEAQQDKSGLPNDRFSAERPEGSISTLTIQRTEQRDSAMYRCASSLKGAHEQYFGPGTRLTVT.

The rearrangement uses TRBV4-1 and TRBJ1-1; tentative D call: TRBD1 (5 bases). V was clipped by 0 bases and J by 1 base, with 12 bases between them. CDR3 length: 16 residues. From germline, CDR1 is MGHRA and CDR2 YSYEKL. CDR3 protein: CASSQDIHRSNTEAFF. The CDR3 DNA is TGCGCCAGCAGCCAAGATATACACAGGTCGAACACTGAAGCTTTCTTT.

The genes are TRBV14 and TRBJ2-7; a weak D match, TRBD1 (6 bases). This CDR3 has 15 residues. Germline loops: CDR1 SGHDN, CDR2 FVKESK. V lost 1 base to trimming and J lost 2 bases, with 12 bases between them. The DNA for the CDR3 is TGTGCCAGCAGCCAAGTCCTAACAGGGCCCTACGAGCAGTACTTC. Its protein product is CASSQVLTGPYEQYF.

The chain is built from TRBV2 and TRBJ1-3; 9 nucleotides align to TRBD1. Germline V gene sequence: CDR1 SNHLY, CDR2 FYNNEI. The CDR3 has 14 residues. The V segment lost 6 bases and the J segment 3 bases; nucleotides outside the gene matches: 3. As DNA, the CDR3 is TGTGCCAGCAGCGTGGACAGGGGTGGAAACACCATATATTTT. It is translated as CASSVDRGGNTIYF.

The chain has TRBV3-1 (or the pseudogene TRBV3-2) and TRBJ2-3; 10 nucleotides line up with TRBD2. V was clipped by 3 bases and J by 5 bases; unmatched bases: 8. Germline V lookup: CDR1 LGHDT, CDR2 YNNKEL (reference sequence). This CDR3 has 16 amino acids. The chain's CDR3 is CASSQVAGGLGDTQYF. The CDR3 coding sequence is TGTGCCAGCAGCCAGGTAGCGGGAGGTCTGGGAGATACGCAGTATTTT.

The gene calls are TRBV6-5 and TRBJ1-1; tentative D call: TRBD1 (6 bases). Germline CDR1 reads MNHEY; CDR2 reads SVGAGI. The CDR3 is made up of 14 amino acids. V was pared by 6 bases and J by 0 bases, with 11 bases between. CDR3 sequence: CASRPWTVNTEAFF. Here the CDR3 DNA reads TGTGCCAGCAGACCTTGGACAGTGAACACTGAAGCTTTCTTT.